Below, one T cell receptor beta chain is given with its context. The data were taken from a study of blood T cell repertoires in COVID-19. Germline V CDR1 and CDR2: MGHDK, SYGVNS. V lost 3 bases, J lost 2 bases, and 10 bases lay in between. CDR3 length: 14 amino acids. Clones were read by immunoSEQ multiplex PCR, and TCRdb kept only the in-frame ones, dropping some. The sample lists roughly 110,000 clones, around four fifths seen once, with approximately 0.75% in the top ten. The TCR sequence derives from a woman in her 70s with acute or convalescent COVID-19. The sequencing sample was made of peripheral blood. J is TRBJ2-5 and V is TRBV25-1, with D possibly being TRBD2 (5 bases). CDR3 protein: CASSELAVQETQYF. DNA of the CDR3: TGTGCCAGCAGTGAGCTAGCCGTGCAAGAGACCCAGTACTTC.